This TCR beta chain was observed in a study of T cell responses to AZD1222 COVID-19 vaccine. Sequenced by immunoSEQ multiplex PCR; TCRdb stores in-frame clones only, minus some. The sample has more than 100,000 clones, roughly 90% seen once. Of note for this clone: Antigen unknown.

V dropped 6 bases and J dropped 6; count of bases not matched to a gene: 7. The CDR3 sequence is 13 residues long. Per the germline V gene, CDR1 is LNHDA and CDR2 is SQIVND (reference sequence). Findings and caveats of the study: AZD1222 recipients seropositive at baseline numbered only 5 or 6. Vaccine-related CD4 TCRs covered spike, predominating at 160-218 and 743-854.

The origin of this receptor is an adult who received the AZD1222 COVID-19 vaccine. Source: peripheral blood, taken 28 days after the second AZD1222 dose. V and J are TRBV19 and TRBJ1-1, with 7 bases lining up with TRBD1. This CDR3 reads CASSRTGSPEAFF. Here the CDR3 DNA reads TGTGCCAGTAGCCGGACAGGAAGTCCTGAAGCTTTCTTT.